A single sample gave rise to the 2 T cell receptor beta chains below, sequenced in a study of CD8+ T cells in alopecia areata. cDNA prepared by RNA extraction and subsequent reverse transcription served as the template for sequencing. Using immunoSEQ multiplex PCR, the repertoire was profiled, and TCRdb retains in-frame clones only, with some absent. Of about 150,000 clones detected, around half appear once; the ten largest clones hold approximately 19%. The specimen was CD8+ T cells sorted from blood, collected at week 0. The source of these receptors is a human donor with alopecia areata.

This chain uses TRBV7-9 with TRBJ2-7; no clear D gene. V dropped 1 base and J dropped 6 bases, with 7 bases sitting between them. The length of the CDR3 is 12 residues. Germline loops: CDR1 SEHNR, CDR2 FQNEAQ (reference sequence). The CDR3 loop reads CASSLGGAEQYF. The CDR3 region has the DNA TGTGCCAGCAGCTTAGGAGGTGCCGAGCAGTACTTC.

The chain couples TRBV29-1 to TRBJ1-4, with D unresolved. This CDR3 has 11 residues. V was trimmed by 2 bases and J by 7 bases, leaving 5 bases between them. Germline V gene data show CDR1 as SQVTM and CDR2 as ANQGSEA. CDR3 protein: CSVESGEKLFF. CDR3 coding DNA: TGCAGCGTTGAAAGCGGTGAAAAACTGTTTTTT.